These T cell receptor beta chains were read from a single sample in a study of T cell responses to AZD1222 COVID-19 vaccine. Sequencing was performed with immunoSEQ multiplex PCR; in TCRdb, only in-frame clones are kept and a portion is missing. The sample has about 83,000 clones, approximately 90% seen once. This specimen consisted of peripheral blood, obtained 28 days after the second AZD1222 dose. All receptors come from an adult who received the AZD1222 COVID-19 vaccine. CDR3s include the opening cysteine and the closing phenylalanine or tryptophan. D genes are given only for firm matches. For some rows the clone size is stated as once, few or many, or as a class when expanded; others skip it.

clone_size	d_call	j_call	v_call	cdr3_aa	cdr3_nt
.	.	TRBJ1-1	TRBV29-1	CSVDQPAGNTEAFF	TGCAGCGTTGATCAGCCAGCCGGGAACACTGAAGCTTTCTTT
once	.	TRBJ2-1	TRBV7-9	CASRRDSSSGQFF	TGTGCCAGCAGGCGGGACAGCTCCTCTGGGCAGTTCTTC
.	.	TRBJ1-2	TRBV19	CASHGTKGYTF	TGTGCCAGCCATGGGACAAAAGGCTACACCTTC
once	.	TRBJ2-1	TRBV29-1	CSVEGSSGNEQFF	TGCAGCGTTGAAGGGTCCTCTGGGAATGAGCAGTTCTTC
.	.	TRBJ2-2	TRBV6-5	CASSPSSTNTGELFF	TGTGCCAGCAGTCCCAGCAGTACGAACACCGGGGAGCTGTTTTTT
.	.	TRBJ1-4	TRBV25-1	CASSDRTANNEKLFF	TGTGCCAGCAGTGACAGGACAGCGAACAATGAAAAACTGTTTTTT
.	TRBD1	TRBJ1-4	TRBV30	CAWSATGGQKLFF	TGTGCCTGGAGTGCAACCGGGGGACAGAAACTGTTTTTT
.	TRBD2	TRBJ2-7	TRBV6-5	CASSSLSGGSSYEQYF	TGTGCCAGCAGTTCCCTTAGCGGGGGCAGCTCCTACGAGCAGTACTTC
.	TRBD1	TRBJ1-2	TRBV4-3	CASSQDLPTGTGGYYGYTF	TGCGCCAGCAGCCAAGATCTCCCAACCGGGACAGGGGGCTACTATGGCTACACCTTC
.	.	TRBJ2-5	TRBV18	CASSHTQETQYF	TGTGCCAGCTCGCACACACAAGAGACCCAGTACTTC
.	.	TRBJ2-7	TRBV27	CASRGAGPSYEQYF	TGTGCCAGCAGAGGGGCAGGGCCTTCCTACGAGCAGTACTTC
.	.	TRBJ2-1	TRBV7-7	CASSLATASSYNEQFF	TGTGCTAGCAGCTTAGCGACAGCCAGCTCCTACAATGAGCAGTTCTTC
.	TRBD1	TRBJ1-2	TRBV19	CASRGTGGSVGYTF	TGTGCCAGTAGGGGGACAGGGGGCAGTGTGGGCTACACCTTC
.	.	TRBJ1-5	TRBV15	CATSRGAGNQPQHF	TGTGCCACCAGCAGAGGAGCCGGGAATCAGCCCCAGCATTTT
.	TRBD1	TRBJ2-3	TRBV9	CASSEGQGRGTDTQYF	TGTGCCAGCAGCGAGGGACAGGGCCGGGGCACAGATACGCAGTATTTT
.	.	TRBJ2-6	TRBV19	CATRLEQSGANVLTF	TGTGCCACGAGACTAGAACAGTCTGGGGCCAACGTCCTGACTTTC
once	TRBD2	TRBJ2-5	TRBV11-2	CASSLGGYQETQYF	TGTGCCAGCAGCTTGGGGGGGTACCAAGAGACCCAGTACTTC
.	TRBD2	TRBJ2-5	TRBV5-1	CASSFRTSGRARQETQYF	TGCGCCAGCAGCTTCCGGACTAGCGGGAGGGCCAGACAAGAGACCCAGTACTTC
.	TRBD1	TRBJ1-1	TRBV7-2	CASSYRGRDTEAFF	TGTGCCAGCAGCTACAGGGGGCGAGACACTGAAGCTTTCTTT
.	.	TRBJ1-1	TRBV28	CASSLSGLGGNTEAFF	TGTGCCAGCAGTTTATCCGGGCTCGGAGGGAACACTGAAGCTTTCTTT
.	.	TRBJ1-2	TRBV5-6	CASSLGRDGYTF	TGTGCCAGCAGCTTGGGGAGGGATGGCTACACCTTC
once	.	TRBJ1-1	TRBV5-4	CASSLGGIAFF	TGTGCCAGCAGCTTGGGGGGAATCGCTTTCTTT
.	.	TRBJ1-6	TRBV6-1	CASSENRVNSPLHF	TGTGCCAGCAGTGAAAACAGGGTGAATTCACCCCTCCACTTT
.	.	TRBJ2-3	TRBV6-4	CASSDSGLGTDTQYF	TGTGCCAGCAGTGACTCAGGGTTGGGCACAGATACGCAGTATTTT
.	.	TRBJ2-7	TRBV5-5	CASSTQQGYEQYF	TGTGCCAGCAGCACTCAACAGGGCTACGAGCAGTACTTC
.	.	TRBJ2-3	TRBV15	CATSREGGSTDTQYF	TGTGCCACCAGCAGAGAAGGGGGTAGCACAGATACGCAGTATTTT
.	.	TRBJ2-1	TRBV28	CASSTPRDGNNEQFF	TGTGCCAGCAGCACACCCCGGGACGGAAACAATGAGCAGTTCTTC
.	TRBD2	TRBJ2-3	TRBV7-9	CASSLVSSGATDTQYF	TGTGCCAGCAGCTTAGTTTCTAGCGGGGCCACAGATACGCAGTATTTT
.	TRBD1	TRBJ1-5	TRBV30	CALDRVGGQPQHF	TGTGCCCTGGACAGGGTGGGCGGTCAGCCCCAGCATTTT
.	TRBD1	TRBJ2-5	TRBV20-1	CSASPGTAQETQYF	TGCAGTGCTAGTCCCGGGACAGCACAAGAGACCCAGTACTTC
.	TRBD2	TRBJ2-5	TRBV3-1/TRBV3-2	CASSQAMTSGRETQYF	TGTGCCAGCAGCCAAGCCATGACTAGCGGACGTGAGACCCAGTACTTC
.	TRBD2	TRBJ2-7	TRBV11-2	CASRASGSSYEQYF	TGTGCCAGCCGCGCAAGCGGGAGCTCCTACGAGCAGTACTTC
.	.	TRBJ1-3	TRBV5-1	CASSSTPNTIYF	TGCGCCAGCAGCTCAACACCGAACACCATATATTTT
few	.	TRBJ2-1	TRBV4-2	CASSRTDESYNEQFF	TGTGCCAGCAGCCGTACAGATGAAAGCTACAATGAGCAGTTCTTC
.	TRBD1	TRBJ2-1	TRBV20-1	CSASPGTGVENEQFF	TGCAGTGCTAGTCCCGGGACAGGGGTGGAGAATGAGCAGTTCTTC
.	TRBD1	TRBJ1-1	TRBV19	CASKIQGAGEAFF	TGTGCCAGTAAAATTCAGGGGGCGGGTGAAGCTTTCTTT
.	TRBD1	TRBJ1-6	TRBV9	CASSGDRGGSPLHF	TGTGCCAGCAGCGGGGACAGGGGAGGTTCACCCCTCCACTTT
.	TRBD1	TRBJ1-1	TRBV25-1	CASSEFPTGTTEAFF	TGTGCCAGCAGTGAATTCCCGACAGGGACCACTGAAGCTTTCTTT
.	.	TRBJ1-5	TRBV12-5	CASGWDGGGSNQPQHF	TGTGCTAGTGGTTGGGACGGGGGCGGTAGCAATCAGCCCCAGCATTTT
.	TRBD2	TRBJ2-5	TRBV14	CASSQLTSLQETQYF	TGTGCCAGCAGCCAATTGACTAGCCTTCAAGAGACCCAGTACTTC
.	.	TRBJ1-6	TRBV28	CASSPAGQIINNSPLHF	TGTGCCAGCAGTCCGGCTGGACAGATAATAAATAATTCACCCCTCCACTTT
.	TRBD2	TRBJ2-7	TRBV5-1	CASSLGIAGDYEQYF	TGCGCCAGCAGCTTGGGCATAGCGGGAGATTACGAGCAGTACTTC
.	TRBD1	TRBJ1-1	TRBV7-8	CASRPTGNGDTEAFF	TGTGCCAGCCGACCGACAGGGAACGGGGACACTGAAGCTTTCTTT